These 22 T cell receptor beta chains came from one sample sequenced in a study of cytomegalovirus exposure and HLA in healthy donors. PCR primers comprised 60 Vbeta and 13 Jbeta primers. Profiled with immunoSEQ multiplex PCR; TCRdb holds only in-frame clones, not every one. The table records approximately 150,000 clones, 80% of them present only once. Material for sequencing was PBMCs. These receptors all come from a young man in good health and CMV-seropositive.

The V gene is TRBV6-1, the J gene TRBJ1-2; 7 bases line up with TRBD1. The CDR3 runs to 15 residues. Germline V gene lookup returns CDR1 MNHNS and CDR2 SASEGT. V was pared by 2 bases and J by 8 bases, with 11 bases of the junction left unmatched. CDR3 residues: CASSELTGPRGGYTF. The CDR3 coding sequence is TGTGCCAGCAGTGAATTGACAGGGCCTAGAGGCGGCTACACCTTC.

J is TRBJ2-5 and V is TRBV11-2, with 7 bases lining up with TRBD2. The CDR3 sequence is 13 residues long. From germline, CDR1 is SGHAT and CDR2 FQNNGV. The V segment lost 5 bases and the J segment 7 bases; nucleotides outside the gene matches: 7. The chain's CDR3 is CASSPDTGGTQYF. The CDR3, as DNA: TGTGCCAGCAGCCCCGACACGGGGGGGACCCAGTACTTC. Together with reference TRBV11-2 and TRBJ2-5, the CDR3 gives the full variable domain: EAGVAQSPRYKIIEKRQSVAFWCNPISGHATLYWYQQILGQGPKLLIQFQNNGVVDDSQLPKDRFSAERLKGVDSTLKIQPAKLEDSAVYLCASSPDTGGTQYFGPGTRLLVL.

The chain employs TRBV5-1 and TRBJ2-1, with 7 bases aligning to TRBD1. Unmatched junction bases numbered 6, after V lost 3 bases and J lost 6 bases. This CDR3 is 14 amino acids long. The germline gives CDR1 SGHRS, CDR2 YFSETQ. CDR3 in amino acids: CASSSGTEINEQFF. The CDR3, as DNA: TGCGCCAGCAGCTCCGGGACAGAGATCAATGAGCAGTTCTTC.

The V call is TRBV5-6, the J call TRBJ1-4; D gene unclear. The CDR3 has 15 residues. V lost 5 bases, J lost 0 bases, and 11 bases lay in between. Germline V CDR1 and CDR2: SGHDT, YYEEEE. CDR3 region: CASSPLAPTNEKLFF. CDR3 bases: TGTGCCAGCAGTCCCCTAGCACCAACTAATGAAAAACTGTTTTTT.

The V call is TRBV6-1, the J call TRBJ1-2; possibly TRBD1 for D (5 bases). V was cut by 2 bases and J by 2 bases, with 6 bases left in between. The CDR3 covers 13 residues. Germline-derived CDR1 and CDR2 are MNHNS and SASEGT. CDR3 residues: CASSESGNYGYTF. DNA for the CDR3: TGTGCCAGCAGTGAATCAGGGAACTATGGCTACACCTTC.

The chain is built from TRBV5-1 and TRBJ1-1, with 7 nucleotides matching TRBD1. Germline trimming cut 2 bases from V and 0 bases from J; bases unmatched to any gene: 4. The length of the CDR3 is 15 residues. CDR1 and CDR2 from the germline V gene are SGHRS and YFSETQ. The CDR3 protein is CASSFVQGMNTEAFF. The CDR3 coding sequence is TGCGCCAGCAGCTTTGTACAGGGGATGAACACTGAAGCTTTCTTT.

The chain is built from TRBV27 and TRBJ2-7, with TRBD1 matching over 9 bases. The CDR3 has 14 residues. The germline V gene encodes CDR1 MNHEY and CDR2 SMNVEV (reference sequence). V gave up 8 bases and J gave up 2 bases; unmatched junction bases: 7. The CDR3 here is CASGGQGKTYEQYF. The CDR3 nucleotides are TGTGCCAGCGGGGGACAGGGCAAAACCTACGAGCAGTACTTC.

J is TRBJ2-7 and V is TRBV10-1; tentative D call: TRBD1 (5 bases). This CDR3 has 15 amino acids. V lost 4 bases and J 3 bases, leaving 16 bases between the germline ends. Germline V gives CDR1 WNHNN, CDR2 SYGVQD (reference sequence). The CDR3 reads CASSVLGQLRYEQYF. CDR3 nucleotide sequence: TGCGCCAGCAGTGTGTTGGGGCAGCTTCGCTACGAGCAGTACTTC.

The V and J genes are TRBV6-5 and TRBJ1-1; unclear D gene. With 7 bases removed from V and 3 bases from J, the gap between germline ends came to 9 bases. The CDR3 consists of 12 residues. From germline, CDR1 is MNHEY and CDR2 SVGAGI. The CDR3 is CASNRGDTEAFF. Here the CDR3 DNA reads TGTGCCAGCAACCGGGGTGACACTGAAGCTTTCTTT.

The chain has TRBV10-1 and TRBJ2-1; TRBD2 agrees at 11 bases. CDR1 is WNHNN and CDR2 is SYGVQD in the germline V gene (reference sequence). There are 17 residues in the CDR3. The V gene end was trimmed by 2 bases and the J gene end by 5 bases; junction bases not matched to a gene: 8. CDR3 in amino acids: CASSEALAGGRHNEQFF. The DNA for the CDR3 is TGCGCCAGCAGTGAGGCCCTAGCGGGAGGTAGGCACAATGAGCAGTTCTTC.

The genes are TRBV9 and TRBJ1-1; the match to TRBD1 covers 8 bases. CDR3 length: 15 residues. CDR1 and CDR2 (germline): SGDLS, YYNGEE. With 3 bases clipped from V and 5 bases from J, the junction kept 9 bases outside the gene matches. CDR3 sequence (DNA): TGTGCCAGCAGCGACGGTCAGGGGGCGGGAACTGAAGCTTTCTTT. It codes for CASSDGQGAGTEAFF. Full variable domain (missing parts from reference TRBV9 and TRBJ1-1): DSGVTQTPKHLITATGQRVTLRCSPRSGDLSVYWYQQSLDQGLQFLIQYYNGEERAKGNILERFSAQQFPDLHSELNLSSLELGDSALYFCASSDGQGAGTEAFFGQGTRLTVV.

V usage is TRBV7-2 and J usage is TRBJ2-2; TRBD2 matches 12 bases. CDR3 size: 17 residues. The trim removed 3 bases at V and 4 bases at J, leaving 6 bases unmatched. Germline loops: CDR1 SGHTA, CDR2 FQGNSA. The CDR3 coding sequence is TGTGCCAGCAGCTTTCTAGCGGGGGGGCGCGGCACCGGGGAGCTGTTTTTT. This sequence encodes CASSFLAGGRGTGELFF.

This clone has just a few counts. This sequence joins TRBV27 and TRBJ1-5; D is possibly TRBD1 (6 bases). The CDR3 totals 15 residues. Looked up from germline, CDR1 is MNHEY and CDR2 is SMNVEV (reference sequence). V was trimmed by 3 bases and J by 6 bases, leaving 15 bases between them. In DNA, the CDR3 is TGTGCCAGCAGTTTGAACAGGGACCCTAGTCAGCCCCAGCATTTT. Translating it yields CASSLNRDPSQPQHF.

The CDR3 DNA reads TGTGCCTGGACCCCCCCTGGGCTAGCGGGGGTCCCCTACGAGCAGTACTTC. Translating it yields CAWTPPGLAGVPYEQYF. The chain combines TRBV30 with TRBJ2-7, with 10 bases matching TRBD2. V was pared by 4 bases and J by 2 bases, with 14 bases of the junction left unmatched. The germline gives CDR1 GTSNPN, CDR2 SVGIG (reference sequence). The CDR3 covers 17 residues.

The rearrangement uses TRBV30 and TRBJ2-7, with 10 bases that match TRBD2. Germline lookup yields CDR1 GTSNPN and CDR2 SVGIG (reference sequence). The V segment lost 2 bases and the J segment 6 bases; nucleotides outside the gene matches: 10. The CDR3 sequence is 15 residues long. The DNA for the CDR3 is TGTGCCTGGAGTTCTCTAGCGGGAGTCTTCTCCGAGCAGTACTTC. This gives the protein CAWSSLAGVFSEQYF.

The V call is TRBV6-1, the J call TRBJ1-1, with TRBD1 identical over 7 bases. CDR3 length: 13 residues. CDR1 MNHNS and CDR2 SASEGT come from the germline V gene. With V trimmed by 6 bases and J by 4 bases, 5 bases remained unmatched. Written as DNA, the CDR3 is TGTGCCAGCAGGAGACAGGGAAGCACTGAAGCTTTCTTT. This translates into CASRRQGSTEAFF.

The rearrangement uses TRBV5-1 and TRBJ2-5; 12 bases are a match to TRBD2. Per germline, CDR1 SGHRS and CDR2 YFSETQ. The junction had 2 bases not matched to a gene; V was cut back by 3 bases and J by 2 bases. This CDR3 comprises 15 residues. CDR3 bases: TGCGCCAGCAGCTGGGGGACTAGCGGGCAAGAGACCCAGTACTTC. As protein: CASSWGTSGQETQYF.

The chain is built from TRBV6-1 and TRBJ1-1; D perhaps matches TRBD1 (5 bases). The CDR3 loop spans 12 amino acids. The V and J ends lost 3 bases and 11 bases respectively, with 13 bases between them. Germline loops: CDR1 MNHNS, CDR2 SASEGT. The chain's CDR3 is CASSDRVRWAFF. The CDR3 DNA reads TGTGCCAGCAGTGACAGGGTCCGCTGGGCTTTCTTT.

The chain couples TRBV19 to TRBJ2-2; 7 bases match TRBD2. Germline V gives CDR1 LNHDA, CDR2 SQIVND (reference sequence). The CDR3 sequence is 17 residues long. J lost 0 bases, V lost 1 base, and 5 bases had no gene match. CDR3 nucleotide sequence: TGTGCCAGTAGTATAGTGGGAGGGCGTACGAACACCGGGGAGCTGTTTTTT. This translates into CASSIVGGRTNTGELFF. Full variable domain (rest looked up from reference TRBV19 and TRBJ2-2): DGGITQSPKYLFRKEGQNVTLSCEQNLNHDAMYWYRQDPGQGLRLIYYSQIVNDFQKGDIAEGYSVSREKKESFPLTVTSAQKNPTAFYLCASSIVGGRTNTGELFFGEGSRLTVL.

The V gene is TRBV5-4, the J gene TRBJ2-7; 10 bases are shared with TRBD2. This CDR3 contains 18 residues. The J segment lost 1 base and the V segment lost 0 bases, leaving 10 bases of the junction unmatched. The germline V gene encodes CDR1 SGHNT and CDR2 YYREEE (reference sequence). In DNA, the CDR3 is TGTGCCAGCAGCTTGGGCTGGCTTACTAGCGGGAAATCCTACGAGCAGTACTTC. Amino acid sequence: CASSLGWLTSGKSYEQYF.

The genes are TRBV11-3 and TRBJ1-4; 11 nucleotides match TRBD1. CDR3 length: 15 residues. V shed 5 bases and J 5 bases; nucleotides not matched to a gene: 4. Germline V gives CDR1 SGHNT, CDR2 YENEEA. The CDR3 region has the DNA TGTGCCAGCAGCCCGAGGGACAGGGGGAATGAAAAACTGTTTTTT. It specifies CASSPRDRGNEKLFF.

The rearrangement uses TRBV6-5 and TRBJ2-7; the match to TRBD1 covers 7 bases. V lost 9 bases, J lost 2 bases, and 4 bases stayed unmatched. Looked up from germline, CDR1 is MNHEY and CDR2 is SVGAGI. This CDR3 has 12 amino acids. The CDR3 reads CASDRATYEQYF. CDR3 nucleotide sequence: TGTGCCAGTGACAGGGCAACCTACGAGCAGTACTTC.